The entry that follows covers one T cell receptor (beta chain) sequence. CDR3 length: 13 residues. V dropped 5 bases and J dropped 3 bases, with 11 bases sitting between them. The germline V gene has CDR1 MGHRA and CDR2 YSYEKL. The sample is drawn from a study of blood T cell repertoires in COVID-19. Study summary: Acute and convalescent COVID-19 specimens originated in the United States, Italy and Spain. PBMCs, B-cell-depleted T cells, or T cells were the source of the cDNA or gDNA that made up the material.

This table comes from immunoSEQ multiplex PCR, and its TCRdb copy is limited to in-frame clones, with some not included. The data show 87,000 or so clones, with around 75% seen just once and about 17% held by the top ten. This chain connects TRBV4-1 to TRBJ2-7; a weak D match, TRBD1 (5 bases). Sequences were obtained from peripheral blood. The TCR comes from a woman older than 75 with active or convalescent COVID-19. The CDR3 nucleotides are TGCGCCAGCAGCTCCTTGGGGCTCTACGAGCAGTACTTC. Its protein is CASSSLGLYEQYF.